The T cell receptor beta chain described here comes from a study of graft-versus-host responses after intestinal transplantation. About the study: The study gave all recipients anti-thymocyte globulin induction, then tacrolimus and steroids for approximately 3 years.

Produced via immunoSEQ multiplex PCR; TCRdb's table is partial and in-frame only. The table has about 98,000 clones, roughly 86% seen once. J lost 3 bases, V lost 5 bases, and 4 bases had no gene match. This CDR3 spans 14 amino acids. Germline V CDR1 and CDR2: MDHEN, SYDVKM. Study-level findings and limits: Peak circulating GvH clone levels tracked with early post-transplant HvG declines. High graft-versus-host to host-versus-graft clonal ratios were found in allografts of patients who had graft-donor T cell macrochimerism.

For this clone: Its antigen is as yet unknown.

The chain combines TRBV28 with TRBJ1-1; 9 nucleotides align to TRBD1. This specimen was PBMCs, taken 255 days after intestinal transplant. This TCR came from a human patient who received an intestinal transplant, so some T cells may come from the graft donor. In DNA, the CDR3 is TGTGCCAGCAGTCCACGGACAGGGGACACTGAAGCTTTCTTT. Translation gives CASSPRTGDTEAFF.